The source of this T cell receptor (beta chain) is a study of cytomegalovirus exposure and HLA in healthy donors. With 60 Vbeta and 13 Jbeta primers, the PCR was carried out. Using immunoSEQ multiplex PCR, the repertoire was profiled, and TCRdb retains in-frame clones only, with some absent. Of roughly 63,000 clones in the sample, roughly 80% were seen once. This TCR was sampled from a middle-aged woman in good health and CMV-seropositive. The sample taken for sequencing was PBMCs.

The DNA for the CDR3 is TGTGCCAGCAGCCGGGATCGGGAGACCCAGTACTTC. Protein product: CASSRDRETQYF. The chain joins TRBV7-2 to TRBJ2-5; perhaps TRBD2 as D (5 bases). V was clipped by 5 bases and J by 5 bases, with 9 bases between them. Germline V CDR1 and CDR2: SGHTA, FQGNSA. This CDR3 spans 12 amino acids.